The 3 T cell receptor beta chains reported below all come from one sample, sequenced in a study of blood T cell repertoires in COVID-19. Sequenced by immunoSEQ multiplex PCR; TCRdb stores in-frame clones only, minus some. The sample consists of approximately 99,000 clones, less than 85% of them appearing once. The source material was peripheral blood. These TCRs come from a woman aged 40 to 55 with acute or convalescent COVID-19.

CDR3 nucleotides: TGTGCCAGCAGTTCCCGTATCCCGGGAAACACCGGGGAGCTGTTTTTT. This encodes CASSSRIPGNTGELFF. This sequence joins TRBV6-5 and TRBJ2-2; perhaps TRBD2 as D (5 bases). The germline gives CDR1 MNHEY, CDR2 SVGAGI. There are 16 residues in the CDR3. V lost 4 bases, J lost 2 bases, and 14 bases lay in between.

This chain connects TRBV15 to TRBJ2-3, with unresolved D. This CDR3 region has 12 residues. The ends were cut back, 3 bases at V and 4 bases at J, with 5 bases in the middle. Germline V lookup: CDR1 LNHNV, CDR2 YYDKDF (reference sequence). CDR3 bases: TGTGCCACCAGCAGTCTAGCAGATACGCAGTATTTT. This sequence encodes CATSSLADTQYF.

J is TRBJ1-2 and V is TRBV6-6, with 9 bases matching TRBD1. The germline gives CDR1 MNHNY, CDR2 SVGAGI (reference sequence). This CDR3 is 14 amino acids long. V lost 6 bases to trimming and J lost 3 bases; unmatched junction nucleotides: 5. This CDR3 is CASRRTGEDYGYTF. In DNA, the CDR3 is TGTGCCAGCAGAAGGACAGGGGAGGACTATGGCTACACCTTC.